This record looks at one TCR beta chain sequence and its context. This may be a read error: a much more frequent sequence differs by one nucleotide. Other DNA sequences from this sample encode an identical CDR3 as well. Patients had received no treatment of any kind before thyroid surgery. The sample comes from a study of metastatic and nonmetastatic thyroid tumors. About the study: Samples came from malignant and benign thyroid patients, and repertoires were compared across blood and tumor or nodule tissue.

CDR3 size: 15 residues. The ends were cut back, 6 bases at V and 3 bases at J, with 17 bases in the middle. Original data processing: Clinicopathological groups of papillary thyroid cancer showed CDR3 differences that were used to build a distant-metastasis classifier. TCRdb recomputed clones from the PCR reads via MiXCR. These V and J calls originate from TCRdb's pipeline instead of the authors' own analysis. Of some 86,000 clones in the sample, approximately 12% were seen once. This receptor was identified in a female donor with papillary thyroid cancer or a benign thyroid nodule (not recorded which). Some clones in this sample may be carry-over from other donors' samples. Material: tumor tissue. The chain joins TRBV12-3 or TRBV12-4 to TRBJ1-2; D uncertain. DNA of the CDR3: TGTGCCAGCAGACGGTTAGGGAGTAGGGACTATGGCTACACCTTC. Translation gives CASRRLGSRDYGYTF.